This T cell receptor (beta chain) was sequenced for a study of control samples from healthy donors and cancer patients. The data were produced by immunoSEQ multiplex PCR, yet TCRdb's version contains in-frame clones alone and is incomplete. The sample consists of about 140,000 clones, 75% to 95% of them appearing once. This receptor was taken from a man younger than 35 in good health. The sample was blood.

CDR3 amino acids: CASSQDQGGGRSYNEQFF. CDR3 nucleotide sequence: TGCGCCAGCAGCCAAGATCAAGGAGGGGGCCGCTCCTACAATGAGCAGTTCTTC. This chain connects TRBV4-1 to TRBJ2-1, with TRBD1 as a possible D gene (7 bases). V lost 0 bases to trimming and J lost 0 bases, with 15 bases between them. Per the germline V gene, CDR1 is MGHRA and CDR2 is YSYEKL. The CDR3 length is 18 residues.